This TCR beta chain was sequenced in a study of shared clonotypes between healthy human individuals. A word on this clone: As yet, its antigen is unknown.

Several immunoSEQ plates held equal portions of the genomic DNA taken from each subset. Assay: immunoSEQ multiplex PCR; the TCRdb copy retains only in-frame clones and omits some. This sample has approximately 720,000 clones, with around 72% found just once. Study-wide findings and caveats: Relative to their counterparts shared across all four donors, non-shared clonotypes exhibited diminished generation probabilities. Shared clonotypes: 4.5% to 6% naive CD4, 3% to 3.5% naive CD8, 2.3% memory CD4, 0.4% memory CD8.

The CDR3 is 12 amino acids. CDR1 is MNHNS, CDR2 SASEGT, per germline. Deletions cut 2 bases from V and 11 bases from J, with 12 bases between. This chain links TRBV6-1 with TRBJ1-1; D gene uncertain. This receptor was identified in a woman in her thirties in good health. Sequencing was carried out using memory CD4+ T cells sorted from blood. Regarding subset: CD45RA-negative fraction. CDR3 DNA: TGTGCCAGCAGTGAATTGGCAGTCGACGCTTTCTTT. Translating it yields CASSELAVDAFF.